Listed below are T cell receptor beta chains from one sample, sequenced in a study of T cells in Graves' hyperthyroidism and ophthalmopathy. MiXCR was run by TCRdb on the multiplex PCR reads, yielding one entry per CDR3 protein. The sample holds 450,000 to 650,000 distinct CDR3 sequences; 14% are singletons and the top ten take roughly 7.7%. The sequenced sample was blood. These receptors were collected from a woman aged 18-30 years with Graves' ophthalmopathy. Each CDR3 is given with its conserved first and last residue. The D gene is left open where the match is weak. Size values are once, few and many counts, or a class for expanded clones, and some rows have none.

size,V,J,D,CDR3,DNA
many,TRBV2,TRBJ2-7,TRBD2,CASSDRLAGGRSYEQYF,TGTGCCAGCAGTGACCGACTAGCGGGAGGGCGATCCTACGAGCAGTACTTC
.,TRBV27,TRBJ1-2,TRBD1,CASGTGGVGYTF,TGTGCCAGCGGAACAGGGGGCGTTGGCTACACCTTC
many,TRBV7-8,TRBJ2-7,TRBD2,CASSLGLMLAGGFDEQYF,TGTGCCAGCAGCTTAGGGCTGATGCTAGCGGGAGGGTTCGACGAGCAGTACTTC
few,TRBV20-1,TRBJ2-4,.,CSARDLRAPLAKNIQYF,TGCAGTGCTAGAGATTTGAGAGCACCGCTAGCCAAAAACATTCAGTACTTC
few,TRBV20-1,TRBJ2-7,TRBD1,CSARTGGDHEQYF,TGCAGTGCCCGGACAGGGGGGGATCACGAGCAGTACTTC
.,TRBV5-1,TRBJ1-5,TRBD1,CASSTSRTGDGGQPQHF,TGTGCCAGCAGCACCTCCCGAACAGGGGATGGGGGTCAGCCCCAGCATTTT
many,TRBV7-8,TRBJ1-6,.,CASSLVEGNNSPLHF,TGTGCCAGCAGCTTAGTAGAGGGGAATAATTCACCCCTCCACTTT
few,TRBV10-3,TRBJ1-1,.,CAIKEFMNTEAFF,TGTGCCATCAAAGAGTTCATGAACACTGAAGCTTTCTTT
few,TRBV28,TRBJ1-5,.,CASVPPGGPLIQPQHF,TGTGCCAGTGTGCCCCCGGGGGGCCCCCTTATCCAGCCCCAGCATTTT
many,TRBV29-1,TRBJ2-7,TRBD1,CSVGTGSSYEQYF,TGCAGCGTTGGGACAGGGAGCTCCTACGAGCAGTACTTC
many,TRBV28,TRBJ1-2,TRBD1,CASSRPRGADYGYTF,TGTGCCAGCAGTCGACCCAGGGGGGCAGACTATGGCTACACCTTC
many,TRBV9,TRBJ2-1,TRBD1,CASSATGGEYNEQFF,TGTGCCAGCAGCGCAACAGGGGGCGAGTACAATGAGCAGTTCTTC
few,TRBV7-8,TRBJ1-2,TRBD1,CASSPWGGGDYGYTF,TGTGCCAGCAGCCCCTGGGGAGGGGGCGACTATGGCTACACCTTC
many,TRBV27,TRBJ2-1,.,CASEGVGNEQFF,TGTGCCAGCGAAGGGGTTGGCAATGAGCAGTTCTTC
many,TRBV2,TRBJ2-1,TRBD2,CATGLARHNEQFF,TGTGCCACCGGACTAGCTCGGCATAATGAGCAGTTCTTC
many,TRBV3-1,TRBJ1-1,TRBD1,CASSQWVTGGDEAFF,TGTGCCAGCAGCCAATGGGTGACAGGGGGGGATGAAGCTTTCTTT
many,TRBV28,TRBJ2-7,.,CASSLFLGATYEQYF,TGTGCCAGCAGTTTATTTCTAGGGGCGACCTACGAGCAGTACTTC
many,TRBV28,TRBJ2-5,TRBD1,CASSLWLGQGKRETQYF,TGTGCCAGCAGTTTATGGCTCGGACAGGGGAAGCGAGAGACCCAGTACTTC
many,TRBV9,TRBJ2-3,.,CASSDGRAADTQYF,TGTGCCAGCAGCGACGGTCGGGCGGCAGATACGCAGTATTTT
many,TRBV30,TRBJ1-1,.,CAWSRSGTPVAFF,TGTGCCTGGTCAAGATCCGGGACTCCCGTTGCTTTCTTT
.,TRBV10-3,TRBJ2-3,.,CAISDKVSTDTQYF,TGTGCCATCAGTGATAAGGTTAGCACAGATACGCAGTATTTT
many,TRBV7-6,TRBJ1-2,.,CASKGSPDTANYGYTF,TGTGCCAGCAAAGGGTCTCCGGACACGGCTAACTATGGCTACACCTTC
.,TRBV19,TRBJ2-7,TRBD1,CASSVRDRGSYEQYF,TGTGCCAGTAGTGTACGGGACAGGGGTTCCTACGAGCAGTACTTC
many,TRBV2,TRBJ1-2,.,CASRDSTNYGYTF,TGTGCCAGCAGAGACAGTACTAACTATGGCTACACCTTC
many,TRBV7-9,TRBJ2-3,.,CASSLAGAGRITDTQYF,TGTGCCAGCAGCTTAGCGGGCGCGGGACGGATCACAGATACGCAGTATTTT
many,TRBV7-3,TRBJ1-5,.,CASSLTGGKAGSNQPQHF,TGTGCCAGCAGCTTAACAGGAGGGAAGGCAGGGAGCAATCAGCCCCAGCATTTT
.,TRBV5-4,TRBJ1-2,.,CASSLGGVSHYGYTF,TGTGCCAGCAGCTTGGGCGGGGTATCCCACTATGGCTACACCTTC
many,TRBV7-2,TRBJ2-7,.,CASSLGFGGSSYEQYF,TGTGCCAGCAGCTTAGGCTTCGGGGGTAGCTCCTACGAGCAGTACTTC
many,TRBV7-9,TRBJ1-1,TRBD1,CASSRTLNRGGGKSTEAFF,TGTGCCAGCAGCCGTACCCTAAACAGGGGTGGAGGTAAAAGCACTGAAGCTTTCTTT
many,TRBV7-9,TRBJ2-7,TRBD2,CASSLSSGHSYEQYF,TGTGCCAGCAGCTTATCTAGCGGCCACTCCTACGAGCAGTACTTC
few,TRBV10-2,TRBJ2-5,.,CASSKENRIETQYF,TGCGCCAGCAGCAAAGAGAACAGGATTGAGACCCAGTACTTC
many,TRBV28,TRBJ2-7,.,CASSDAGTPYEQYF,TGTGCCAGCAGTGATGCAGGGACCCCCTACGAGCAGTACTTC
many,TRBV28,TRBJ1-1,.,CASSFITEAFF,TGTGCCAGCAGTTTTATCACTGAAGCTTTCTTT
many,TRBV20-1,TRBJ2-5,.,CSAMAGGPETQYF,TGCAGTGCTATGGCGGGCGGGCCAGAGACCCAGTACTTC
many,TRBV2,TRBJ2-7,TRBD2,CASSVKREGLKSYEQYF,TGTGCCAGCAGTGTGAAGCGGGAGGGCCTTAAATCCTACGAGCAGTACTTC
many,TRBV6-2/TRBV6-3,TRBJ1-1,.,CASSPYWGTEAFF,TGTGCCAGCAGTCCTTACTGGGGGACTGAAGCTTTCTTT
many,TRBV27,TRBJ2-1,TRBD2,CASSSAGTSGRNEQFF,TGTGCCAGCAGTTCAGCCGGGACTAGCGGGAGGAATGAGCAGTTCTTC
many,TRBV28,TRBJ1-5,.,CASRGIEGRSNQPQHF,TGTGCCAGCAGGGGGATAGAGGGACGCAGCAATCAGCCCCAGCATTTT
many,TRBV7-9,TRBJ2-3,.,CASIPPPRRAISTDTQYF,TGTGCCAGCATCCCCCCCCCCAGGAGGGCCATTAGCACAGATACGCAGTATTTT
many,TRBV5-1,TRBJ2-1,.,CASSLVGEDEQFF,TGCGCCAGCAGCTTGGTAGGGGAGGACGAGCAGTTCTTC
few,TRBV10-3,TRBJ2-5,TRBD2,CAISESGGKKTQYF,TGTGCCATCAGTGAGTCGGGAGGGAAGAAGACCCAGTACTTC
many,TRBV11-3,TRBJ2-1,.,CASSLDAPTNEQFF,TGTGCCAGCAGCTTAGACGCCCCAACCAATGAGCAGTTCTTC
few,TRBV29-1,TRBJ1-5,TRBD1,CSVVTGGDQPQHF,TGCAGCGTAGTCACAGGGGGGGATCAGCCCCAGCATTTT
few,TRBV6-4,TRBJ2-2,.,CASSDSLGTGELFF,TGTGCCAGCAGTGACTCCTTGGGTACCGGGGAGCTGTTTTTT
many,TRBV6-1,TRBJ2-3,.,CASSDWTASTDTQYF,TGTGCCAGCAGTGACTGGACAGCTAGCACAGATACGCAGTATTTT
many,TRBV7-9,TRBJ1-2,.,CASSLASSGDGYTF,TGTGCCAGCAGCTTAGCAAGCTCAGGGGATGGCTACACCTTC
many,TRBV15,TRBJ2-1,.,CATSGNWNEQFF,TGTGCCACCAGCGGGAACTGGAATGAGCAGTTCTTC
many,TRBV30,TRBJ1-5,.,CAWSVLGQSNQPQHF,TGTGCCTGGAGTGTACTAGGACAGAGCAATCAGCCCCAGCATTTT
many,TRBV7-9,TRBJ2-4,TRBD2,CASSPRTSGEAKNIQYF,TGTGCCAGCAGCCCTCGGACTAGCGGGGAAGCCAAAAACATTCAGTACTTC
.,TRBV20-1,TRBJ2-1,TRBD2,CSAATSGTDGFF,TGCAGTGCCGCGACTAGCGGGACCGATGGGTTCTTC